This record concerns one TCR beta chain sequence. Generated by immunoSEQ multiplex PCR, the TCRdb table keeps only in-frame clones and is missing some. The table shows fewer than 130,000 clones, with about 85% occurring only once. Trimming stripped 1 base from V and 5 bases from J, with 11 bases between. CDR3 length: 14 amino acids. In germline, CDR1 is SGHAT, CDR2 FQNNGV. This entry comes from a study of blood T cell repertoires in COVID-19. The rearrangement links TRBV11-2 to TRBJ2-5; perhaps TRBD1 as D (6 bases). This receptor was identified in a human donor in a cohort sampled during active COVID-19. Sequenced sample: peripheral blood. The CDR3 DNA reads TGTGCCAGCAGCTTAGTATTAAGGGGGGAGACCCAGTACTTC. It yields the protein CASSLVLRGETQYF.